This T cell receptor beta chain was found in a study of T cell changes during pregnancy in multiple sclerosis. Germline CDR1 and CDR2: MDHEN and SYDVKM. After removal of 5 bases from V and 4 bases from J, the junction contained 5 bases not matched to a gene. The CDR3 totals 15 residues. The assay was immunoSEQ multiplex PCR, and TCRdb's table has in-frame clones only and misses some. The profile shows tens of thousands of clones, 90% to 95% of them singletons. The sequence came from a female donor with multiple sclerosis, enrolled in a pregnancy study. This material consisted of CD4+ T cells from peripheral blood mononuclear cells, taken in the second trimester of pregnancy. The chain links TRBV28 to TRBJ2-1, with 10 positions matching TRBD2. This CDR3 is CASSLLAGVYNEQFF. CDR3 DNA sequence: TGTGCCAGCAGTCTCCTAGCGGGAGTTTACAATGAGCAGTTCTTC.